These 7 T cell receptor beta chains came from one sample sequenced in a study of OX40 agonist ivuxolimab in advanced cancers. Produced via immunoSEQ multiplex PCR; TCRdb's table is partial and in-frame only. Of about 72,000 clones listed, around 90% were seen once; the top ten hold over 4.5%. The sample in question was CD4+ or CD8+ T cells sorted from blood, obtained in a trial of the OX40 agonist ivuxolimab. All receptors come from an adult with an advanced solid tumor such as melanoma, head and neck, liver or kidney cancer.

This clone is a singleton in its sample. The chain carries TRBV19 and TRBJ2-7; D possibly uses TRBD1 or TRBD2 (6 bases each). V shed 6 bases and J shed 3 bases, with 18 bases lying between them. The germline gives CDR1 LNHDA, CDR2 SQIVND (reference sequence). The CDR3 totals 15 residues. CDR3 in DNA: TGTGCCAGTAGACCGCGGGACATGGTGGGCTACGAGCAGTACTTC. This sequence encodes CASRPRDMVGYEQYF.

This chain joins TRBV2 and TRBJ1-3; D uncertain. The V and J ends lost 3 bases and 15 bases respectively, with 12 bases between them. There are 11 residues in the CDR3. Germline-derived CDR1 and CDR2 are SNHLY and FYNNEI. CDR3 nucleotide sequence: TGTGCCAGCAGTGAGGGGTTGGTTGCATATTTT. Encoded protein: CASSEGLVAYF.

The V gene is TRBV28, the J gene TRBJ1-2; D unclear. The CDR3 contains 13 residues. With 3 bases removed from V and 6 bases from J, the gap between germline ends came to 11 bases. Germline CDR1 is MDHEN and CDR2 is SYDVKM. The CDR3 bases are TGTGCCAGCAGTTTTCGGGGAATTGATGGCTACACCTTC. Amino acid sequence: CASSFRGIDGYTF.

The V and J genes are TRBV27 and TRBJ1-1; weak D call: TRBD1 (5 bases). Trimming took 3 bases from V and 0 from J, leaving 14 bases between them. The CDR3 length is 16 residues. Germline V gene data show CDR1 as MNHEY and CDR2 as SMNVEV (reference sequence). The CDR3 DNA reads TGTGCCAGCAGTTTTGATTTAAGGGGTCTGAACACTGAAGCTTTCTTT. This encodes CASSFDLRGLNTEAFF.

As concerns this clone: Different DNA sequences within this sample yield the same CDR3. Here the CDR3 DNA reads TGTGCCAGCAGCGTTGCGGGGGTCGGGGAGACCCAGTACTTC. Protein: CASSVAGVGETQYF. The chain is built from TRBV9 and TRBJ2-5; TRBD2 agrees at 7 bases. Germline V lookup: CDR1 SGDLS, CDR2 YYNGEE. CDR3 size: 14 residues. V lost 2 bases, J lost 5 bases, and 6 bases stayed unmatched. The full variable domain, in which reference TRBV9 and TRBJ2-5 provide the parts outside the CDR3, is DSGVTQTPKHLITATGQRVTLRCSPRSGDLSVYWYQQSLDQGLQFLIQYYNGEERAKGNILERFSAQQFPDLHSELNLSSLELGDSALYFCASSVAGVGETQYFGPGTRLLVL.

V gene TRBV7-9 combines with J gene TRBJ1-5; 7 nucleotides align to TRBD1. The length of the CDR3 is 18 residues. Germline CDR1 reads SEHNR; CDR2 reads FQNEAQ (reference sequence). After removal of 1 base from V and 0 bases from J, the junction contained 9 bases not matched to a gene. CDR3 DNA sequence: TGTGCCAGCAGCTTAGGGGCTACAGGGGTCTATAGCAATCAGCCCCAGCATTTT. Amino acid sequence: CASSLGATGVYSNQPQHF.

The J gene is TRBJ1-6, the V gene TRBV27; the D is unclear. Looked up from germline, CDR1 is MNHEY and CDR2 is SMNVEV (reference sequence). Trimming removed 6 bases at V and 7 bases at J, with 10 bases between. CDR3 size: 13 residues. The CDR3 DNA reads as TGTGCCAGCAGCAGTCAGACCAATTCACCCCTCCACTTT. It yields the protein CASSSQTNSPLHF.